Included here is one T cell receptor (beta chain) sequence, with context. Method: immunoSEQ multiplex PCR; TCRdb's copy keeps in-frame clones and lacks some. The table records about 160,000 clones, 80% to 90% of them present only once. V lost 3 bases, J lost 2 bases, and 7 bases lay in between. The CDR3 is 13 residues long. In germline, CDR1 is LNHDA, CDR2 SQIVND (reference sequence). These data belong to a study of blood T cell repertoires in COVID-19. On the study more broadly: Samples came from the United States, Italy and Spain, spanning acute and convalescent COVID-19. T cells, B-cell-depleted T cells, or PBMCs provided the cDNA or gDNA that served as material.

The TCR originated in a man older than 75 with acute or convalescent COVID-19. Sequencing was carried out using peripheral blood. The rearrangement joins TRBV19 to TRBJ2-5; D gene uncertain. DNA for the CDR3: TGTGCCAGTAGTATTCGAGTACAAGAGACCCAGTACTTC. Its translation is CASSIRVQETQYF.